These 23 T cell receptor beta chains were sequenced from one sample in a study of blood T cell repertoires in COVID-19. The table came from immunoSEQ multiplex PCR; TCRdb's copy has only in-frame clones and leaves some out. The table has fewer than 200,000 clones, under 80% seen once. Sequenced material: peripheral blood. The receptors here all came from a woman over 75 with acute or convalescent COVID-19.

V is TRBV28 and J is TRBJ1-2; D ambiguous. Trimming shortened V by 3 bases and J by 4 bases, and 15 bases separated the two germline ends. The CDR3 is 15 amino acids. Germline V lookup: CDR1 MDHEN, CDR2 SYDVKM. CDR3 residues: CASSLYLKAGYGYTF. For the CDR3, the DNA is TGTGCCAGCAGTTTGTATCTAAAAGCAGGCTATGGCTACACCTTC.

The chain uses TRBV4-2 and TRBJ1-3; D is perhaps TRBD1 (6 bases). V was clipped by 0 bases and J by 4 bases, with 13 bases between them. Germline-derived CDR1 and CDR2 are LGHNA and YNFKEQ. The CDR3 totals 16 residues. The CDR3 sequence is CASSQDNKGVGNTIYF. The CDR3, as DNA: TGTGCCAGCAGCCAAGATAATAAGGGGGTCGGAAACACCATATATTTT.

The rearrangement uses TRBV7-2 and TRBJ1-3; unclear D gene. The CDR3 has 12 amino acids. V lost 4 bases and J lost 8, with 9 bases in between. Germline CDR1 and CDR2: SGHTA and FQGNSA. DNA of the CDR3: TGTGCCAGCAGCTGGGTAGGAGACACCATATATTTT. Translated, it gives CASSWVGDTIYF.

The chain joins TRBV7-9 to TRBJ2-1, with D maybe TRBD2 (5 bases). The CDR3 has 15 amino acids. V lost 5 bases to trimming and J lost 0 bases, with 11 bases between them. Germline CDR1 and CDR2: SEHNR and FQNEAQ (reference sequence). The CDR3 loop is CASSGLGSSYNEQFF. For the CDR3, the DNA is TGTGCCAGCAGCGGCCTGGGGAGCTCCTACAATGAGCAGTTCTTC.

The genes are TRBV18 and TRBJ1-1; weak D call: TRBD1 (5 bases). The CDR3 has 14 residues. CDR1 is KGHSH and CDR2 is LQKENI in the germline V gene. V was clipped by 3 bases and J by 1 base, with 9 bases between them. This chain's CDR3 is CASSPDITNTEAFF. CDR3 in DNA: TGTGCCAGCTCACCGGACATCACGAACACTGAAGCTTTCTTT.

This chain joins TRBV27 and TRBJ2-1; 9 bases fit TRBD2. Germline V gives CDR1 MNHEY, CDR2 SMNVEV (reference sequence). With V trimmed by 6 bases and J by 7 bases, 7 bases remained unmatched. This CDR3 comprises 14 residues. The CDR3 nucleotides read TGTGCCAGCAGATCGGGGACTAGCAGAAATGAGCAGTTCTTC. Translating it yields CASRSGTSRNEQFF.

This chain joins TRBV11-2 and TRBJ2-7; the D gene is possibly TRBD2 (5 bases). Deletions cut 3 bases from V and 3 bases from J, with 15 bases between. The germline gives CDR1 SGHAT, CDR2 FQNNGV. This CDR3 is built from 15 residues. The CDR3 is CASSFQAEKFYEQYF. The CDR3, as DNA: TGTGCCAGCAGCTTCCAAGCGGAGAAATTCTACGAGCAGTACTTC.

The chain couples TRBV5-6 to TRBJ1-2; D remains unclear. Trimming removed 4 bases from V and 4 bases from J, with 17 bases in between. The CDR3 contains 15 residues. Germline CDR1 is SGHDT and CDR2 is YYEEEE. The chain's CDR3 is CASSAVPPLPYGYTF. The CDR3 region has the DNA TGTGCCAGCAGCGCCGTCCCCCCCCTACCCTATGGCTACACCTTC. The full variable domain, with the rest looked up from reference TRBV5-6 and TRBJ1-2, is DAGVTQSPTHLIKTRGQQVTLRCSPKSGHDTVSWYQQALGQGPQFIFQYYEEEERQRGNFPDRFSGHQFPNYSSELNVNALLLGDSALYLCASSAVPPLPYGYTFGSGTRLTVV.

The CDR3, as DNA: TGTGCCAGCAGTGAATCACAGGGCTACACCGGGGAGCTGTTTTTT. Translated: CASSESQGYTGELFF. J is TRBJ2-2 and V is TRBV6-1, with a possible D match to TRBD1 (6 bases). Germline CDR1 is MNHNS and CDR2 is SASEGT. Trimming took 2 bases from V and 3 from J, leaving 10 bases between them. The CDR3 contains 15 residues.

J is TRBJ2-1 and V is TRBV24-1; 7 positions match TRBD2. CDR3 size: 17 residues. J was trimmed by 4 bases and V by 0 bases; bases with no gene match: 8. Germline-derived CDR1 and CDR2 are KGHDR and SFDVKD. The CDR3 nucleotides are TGTGCCACCAGTGATTTGCAAGCGGGGAAAGGTTACAATGAGCAGTTCTTC. It codes for CATSDLQAGKGYNEQFF.

This sequence joins TRBV7-9 and TRBJ2-7; a weak D match, TRBD1 (6 bases). CDR1 SEHNR and CDR2 FQNEAQ come from the germline V gene (reference sequence). CDR3 length: 14 residues. Trimming cost V 5 bases and J 2 bases, with 13 bases left between them. For the CDR3, the DNA is TGTGCCAGCAGCCCGCGACAGGTCCCCTACGAGCAGTACTTC. Encoded protein: CASSPRQVPYEQYF.

This chain uses TRBV5-1 with TRBJ1-6; 9 bases align to TRBD1. V trimming: 4 bases; J trimming: 7 bases; junction bases outside the gene matches: 3. The CDR3 spans 14 residues. Germline V lookup: CDR1 SGHRS, CDR2 YFSETQ. The CDR3 region has the DNA TGCGCCAGCAGCGCAGGACAGGGGAATTCACCCCTCCACTTT. It specifies CASSAGQGNSPLHF.

The chain combines TRBV11-2 with TRBJ1-1; D may be TRBD1 (6 bases). The ends were cut back, 2 bases at V and 2 bases at J, with 9 bases in the middle. The V gene's germline CDR1 is SGHAT and CDR2 FQNNGV. The CDR3 contains 14 residues. As DNA, the CDR3 is TGTGCCAGCAGCTTAAGCAGGGGAAACACTGAAGCTTTCTTT. This encodes CASSLSRGNTEAFF.

This rearrangement joins TRBV30 to TRBJ1-3, with 7 bases fitting TRBD1. The trim removed 2 bases at V and 0 bases at J, leaving 10 bases unmatched. The CDR3 sequence is 17 residues long. Germline V gene sequence: CDR1 GTSNPN, CDR2 SVGIG (reference sequence). In nucleotides, the CDR3 is TGTGCCTGGAGTCTTGACAGGGTACGATTCTCTGGAAACACCATATATTTT. This translates into CAWSLDRVRFSGNTIYF.

This clone was seen a few times. The V and J genes are TRBV5-1 and TRBJ2-7, with TRBD1 as a possible D gene (6 bases). Trimming removed 0 bases at V and 3 bases at J, with 10 bases between. The CDR3 spans 14 residues. Germline V lookup: CDR1 SGHRS, CDR2 YFSETQ. The CDR3 here is CASSLAPGDYEQYF. CDR3 DNA sequence: TGCGCCAGCAGCTTGGCTCCAGGGGACTACGAGCAGTACTTC.

This clone was observed once. The rearrangement links TRBV11-3 to TRBJ2-1; D is possibly TRBD2 (6 bases). Germline lookup yields CDR1 SGHNT and CDR2 YENEEA. With 5 bases removed from V and 5 bases from J, the gap between germline ends came to 13 bases. The CDR3 consists of 14 residues. The CDR3 protein is CASSARGQDNEQFF. The DNA for the CDR3 is TGTGCCAGCAGCGCGCGGGGTCAGGACAATGAGCAGTTCTTC.

This clone appeared a few times. The chain employs TRBV4-1 and TRBJ2-7; D is uncertain. The CDR3 is made up of 15 amino acids. The germline V and J ends were trimmed by 0 bases and 5 bases, with 14 bases remaining between them. Germline CDR1 is MGHRA and CDR2 is YSYEKL. The CDR3 is CASSQEQVRNHEQYF. In DNA form, the CDR3 reads TGCGCCAGCAGCCAAGAGCAAGTCAGGAACCACGAGCAGTACTTC.

The chain couples TRBV19 to TRBJ2-3; 7 nucleotides match TRBD1. J lost 0 bases, V lost 6 bases, and 6 bases had no gene match. This CDR3 is 15 amino acids long. CDR1 is LNHDA, CDR2 SQIVND, per germline (reference sequence). The CDR3 is CASSYRGSSTDTQYF. In DNA form, the CDR3 reads TGTGCCAGTAGCTACAGGGGATCAAGCACAGATACGCAGTATTTT. Supplemented by reference TRBV19 and TRBJ2-3, the full variable domain reads DGGITQSPKYLFRKEGQNVTLSCEQNLNHDAMYWYRQDPGQGLRLIYYSQIVNDFQKGDIAEGYSVSREKKESFPLTVTSAQKNPTAFYLCASSYRGSSTDTQYFGPGTRLTVL.

J is TRBJ2-5 and V is TRBV5-1, with TRBD1 identical over 9 bases. The CDR3 runs 14 residues. The germline CDR1 and CDR2 sequences are SGHRS and YFSETQ. Trimming removed 4 bases from V and 5 bases from J; junction bases left unmatched: 6. In DNA form, the CDR3 reads TGCGCCAGCAGCGCGGGGACAGGGAGTGAGACCCAGTACTTC. It translates to CASSAGTGSETQYF.

In its sample, this clone was seen a few times. The chain recombines TRBV6-6 with TRBJ1-1, with 9 bases lining up with TRBD1. V lost 11 bases to trimming and J lost 1 base; unmatched junction nucleotides: 11. CDR1 MNHNY and CDR2 SVGAGI come from the germline V gene (reference sequence). This CDR3 has 15 amino acids. In DNA, the CDR3 is TGTGCCGCGGGAGGACAGGGGCGAGAGAACACTGAAGCTTTCTTT. Amino acids: CAAGGQGRENTEAFF.

This clone was seen only once. The rearrangement uses TRBV5-1 and TRBJ2-7; 8 bases line up with TRBD2. V lost 1 base to trimming and J lost 7 bases; unmatched junction nucleotides: 10. The CDR3 sequence is 15 residues long. Germline V gene sequence: CDR1 SGHRS, CDR2 YFSETQ. The CDR3 bases are TGCGCCAGCAGCTTGAGCGGGAGCGACGTAGGAGAGCAGTACTTC. It specifies CASSLSGSDVGEQYF.

The chain combines TRBV5-5 with TRBJ2-2; D remains ambiguous. The CDR3 spans 15 residues. Germline values: CDR1 SGHKS, CDR2 YYEKEE (reference sequence). The V end lost 5 bases, the J end lost 3 bases, and 14 bases lay between the germline ends. The CDR3 DNA reads TGTGCCAGCAGACCCGCGGTAGGTTACACCGGGGAGCTGTTTTTT. Its protein product is CASRPAVGYTGELFF.

The chain couples TRBV7-8 to TRBJ2-2; TRBD2 matches 11 bases. With 1 base clipped from V and 5 bases from J, the junction kept 6 bases outside the gene matches. There are 17 residues in the CDR3. Germline V lookup: CDR1 SGHVS, CDR2 FQNEAQ. Here the CDR3 DNA reads TGTGCCAGCAGCTTAGGACTAGCGGGACGGAGGACCGGGGAGCTGTTTTTT. Encoded protein: CASSLGLAGRRTGELFF.